The 27 T cell receptor beta chains presented below share a single source sample, sequenced in a study of cytomegalovirus exposure and HLA in healthy donors. Primers for the PCR totalled 60 Vbeta and 13 Jbeta. Clones were read by immunoSEQ multiplex PCR, and TCRdb kept only the in-frame ones, dropping some. The sample carries 90,000 to 130,000 clones, less than 80% recorded once. Sequencing was performed on PBMCs. The source is a woman in her 30s in good health and CMV-seronegative.

The gene calls are TRBV11-2 and TRBJ1-1; tentatively, D is TRBD1 (6 bases). Germline V CDR1 and CDR2: SGHAT, FQNNGV. The CDR3 is 14 residues long. The V end lost 5 bases, the J end lost 4 bases, and 14 bases lay between the germline ends. CDR3 coding DNA: TGTGCCAGCAGCCCTAGGTGGGGGCCCACTGAAGCTTTCTTT. Protein sequence: CASSPRWGPTEAFF.

This clone was recorded a few times. The genes are TRBV15 and TRBJ1-1; 8 bases align to TRBD1. V gave up 2 bases and J gave up 12 bases; unmatched junction bases: 8. This CDR3 has 13 residues. Germline CDR1 reads LNHNV; CDR2 reads YYDKDF (reference sequence). The CDR3 DNA follows: TGTGCCACCAGCAGACAACGGACAGGGCAATCTTTCTTT. This codes for CATSRQRTGQSFF.

The chain uses TRBV19 and TRBJ1-1; no clear D. The ends were cut back, 5 bases at V and 0 bases at J, with 7 bases in the middle. This CDR3 comprises 13 residues. CDR1 and CDR2 from the germline V gene are LNHDA and SQIVND (reference sequence). The CDR3 DNA reads TGTGCCAGTAGTCCATACATGAACACTGAAGCTTTCTTT. Translation: CASSPYMNTEAFF.

The chain joins TRBV28 to TRBJ1-5; 8 bases agree with TRBD1. Germline lookup yields CDR1 MDHEN and CDR2 SYDVKM. The CDR3 is 14 residues long. Trimming cost V 3 bases and J 4 bases; bases outside gene matches: 2. The CDR3 bases are TGTGCCAGCAGTTTGAGACAGGGGAATCAGCCCCAGCATTTT. Its protein product is CASSLRQGNQPQHF.

The chain recombines TRBV30 with TRBJ1-5; 9 bases align to TRBD1. After removal of 1 base from V and 8 bases from J, the junction contained 3 bases not matched to a gene. The CDR3 sequence is 13 residues long. The germline V gene encodes CDR1 GTSNPN and CDR2 SVGIG (reference sequence). The CDR3 region has the DNA TGTGCCTGGAGTGAGGACAGGGGCAAGCCCCAGCATTTT. Amino acid sequence: CAWSEDRGKPQHF.

The gene calls are TRBV7-8 and TRBJ2-7, with unresolved D. Trimming cost V 1 base and J 2 bases, with 9 bases left between them. CDR1 is SGHVS and CDR2 is FQNEAQ in the germline V gene. CDR3 length: 14 amino acids. CDR3 DNA sequence: TGTGCCAGCAGCTTAGTGTATGAGCCCTACGAGCAGTACTTC. Protein product: CASSLVYEPYEQYF.

The chain joins TRBV5-6 to TRBJ1-5; TRBD1 matches 12 bases. CDR1 is SGHDT, CDR2 YYEEEE, per germline. This CDR3 contains 17 residues. The V and J ends lost 4 bases and 7 bases, in that order; junction bases with no gene match: 12. The CDR3 reads CASSTLGTGGAGQPQHF. The CDR3 DNA sequence: TGTGCCAGCAGCACCTTAGGGACAGGGGGCGCGGGGCAGCCCCAGCATTTT.

The chain is built from TRBV29-1 and TRBJ2-5; TRBD1 matches at 8 bases. Judging by the DNA end, TRBJ2-7 fits better; the J call may be wrong. The CDR3 spans 14 residues. From germline, CDR1 is SQVTM and CDR2 ANQGSEA. The DNA for the CDR3 is TGCAGCGTTGAAGGTCCAGGGGGCACGTACGAGCAGTACTTC. Protein sequence: CSVEGPGGTYEQYF.

The chain uses TRBV28 and TRBJ2-2, with TRBD2 identical over 14 bases. In germline, CDR1 is MDHEN, CDR2 SYDVKM. V trimming: 5 bases; J trimming: 3 bases; junction bases outside the gene matches: 11. This CDR3 is 19 amino acids long. For the CDR3, the DNA is TGTGCCAGCAGTGGAGAGGGACTAGCGGGAGAGCTGTACACCGGGGAGCTGTTTTTT. This gives the protein CASSGEGLAGELYTGELFF.

This clone was counted only a few times. V gene TRBV12-5 combines with J gene TRBJ2-1, with 13 nucleotides matching TRBD2. The CDR3 runs 16 residues. The germline V gene encodes CDR1 LGHNT and CDR2 FRNRAP. The V gene end was trimmed by 5 bases and the J gene end by 7 bases; junction bases not matched to a gene: 8. The DNA of the CDR3 is TGTGCTAGTGGTGGCCGGACTAGCGGGAGTTTGAATGAGCAGTTCTTC. This translates into CASGGRTSGSLNEQFF.

This clone was seen only a few times. The CDR3 DNA follows: TGTGCCAGCAGCCAAAGGACAGGGATCACAGATACGCAGTATTTT. It yields the protein CASSQRTGITDTQYF. The chain links TRBV7-3 to TRBJ2-3, with 8 positions matching TRBD1. Germline assignment: CDR1 SGHTA and CDR2 FQGTGA. V gave up 5 bases and J gave up 2 bases; unmatched junction bases: 6. The CDR3 contains 15 residues.

This chain links TRBV7-8 with TRBJ2-7; D is perhaps TRBD1 (7 bases). The CDR3 is 18 residues long. V lost 5 bases and J 3 bases, leaving 26 bases between the germline ends. Germline V gene lookup returns CDR1 SGHVS and CDR2 FQNEAQ. The CDR3 DNA sequence: TGTGCCAGCAGCCCCGTCAACACAGGGGACTTTAAATTCTACGAGCAGTACTTC. As protein: CASSPVNTGDFKFYEQYF.

V gene TRBV29-1 combines with J gene TRBJ2-5, with 8 positions matching TRBD1. J lost 5 bases, V lost 8 bases, and 13 bases had no gene match. This CDR3 contains 14 residues. Germline V lookup: CDR1 SQVTM, CDR2 ANQGSEA. CDR3 sequence reads: CSTRRERQGETQYF. The CDR3 nucleotides read TGCAGCACAAGAAGGGAAAGACAGGGGGAGACCCAGTACTTC.

This chain connects TRBV19 to TRBJ2-5, with D possibly TRBD1 on 5 matching bases. Trimming removed 4 bases at V and 4 bases at J, with 7 bases between. Germline V gene data show CDR1 as LNHDA and CDR2 as SQIVND (reference sequence). The CDR3 is 12 residues long. CDR3 in DNA: TGTGCCAGTAGTAGGCAGGGAGAGACCCAGTACTTC. Translating gives CASSRQGETQYF.

This clone appeared once. The J gene is TRBJ2-5, the V gene TRBV7-9, with 7 bases fitting TRBD2. The CDR3 extends over 15 amino acids. The germline V gene encodes CDR1 SEHNR and CDR2 FQNEAQ (reference sequence). V was clipped by 0 bases and J by 4 bases; unmatched bases: 5. The chain's CDR3 is CASSLAETGGETQYF. Written as DNA, the CDR3 is TGTGCCAGCAGCTTAGCCGAGACGGGGGGAGAGACCCAGTACTTC.

The rearrangement links TRBV9 to TRBJ2-7; 8 nucleotides agree with TRBD2. J lost 0 bases, V lost 4 bases, and 3 bases had no gene match. This CDR3 spans 14 amino acids. Germline lookup yields CDR1 SGDLS and CDR2 YYNGEE. In DNA form, the CDR3 reads TGTGCCAGCAGCATAGCGGGGAGCTCCTACGAGCAGTACTTC. Translated, it gives CASSIAGSSYEQYF.

The chain has TRBV18 and TRBJ1-1, with 10 bases that match TRBD1. CDR1 KGHSH and CDR2 LQKENI come from the germline V gene. After removal of 0 bases from V and 6 bases from J, the junction contained 4 bases not matched to a gene. The CDR3 contains 15 residues. The CDR3 is CASSPPWDRGSEAFF. CDR3 DNA sequence: TGTGCCAGCTCACCACCGTGGGACAGGGGTTCTGAAGCTTTCTTT.

This chain uses TRBV2 with TRBJ2-1; 12 bases are a match to TRBD2. The V gene end was trimmed by 4 bases and the J gene end by 6 bases; junction bases not matched to a gene: 4. In germline, CDR1 is SNHLY, CDR2 FYNNEI. This CDR3 has 15 amino acids. The CDR3 nucleotides read TGTGCCAGCAGTGCTAGCGGGAGGGCCCTCAATGAGCAGTTCTTC. Encoded protein: CASSASGRALNEQFF.

This clone appeared a few times. This sequence joins TRBV5-5 and TRBJ2-1, with TRBD2 as a possible D gene (6 bases). The V end was cut by 2 bases, the J end by 4 bases, with 13 bases between. CDR1 SGHKS and CDR2 YYEKEE come from the germline V gene (reference sequence). The CDR3 runs to 15 residues. The CDR3, as DNA: TGTGCCAGCAGCTTAACGGGACTGGCTTACAATGAGCAGTTCTTC. It translates to CASSLTGLAYNEQFF.

The CDR3 DNA sequence: TGTGCCAGCAGCGGACAGACTCAAGAGACCCAGTACTTC. This encodes CASSGQTQETQYF. The chain recombines TRBV6-1 with TRBJ2-5; D is perhaps TRBD1 (6 bases). Germline V lookup: CDR1 MNHNS, CDR2 SASEGT. The CDR3 length is 13 residues. Deletions cut 6 bases from V and 2 bases from J, with 10 bases between.

This chain joins TRBV11-2 and TRBJ2-5, with 9 bases matching TRBD2. Trimming at V came to 4 bases and at J to 1 base, leaving 4 bases not matched to a gene. This CDR3 contains 15 residues. CDR1 SGHAT and CDR2 FQNNGV come from the germline V gene. CDR3 sequence: CASSSLTSGQETQYF. As DNA, the CDR3 is TGTGCCAGCAGCTCACTGACTAGCGGCCAAGAGACCCAGTACTTC. The entire variable domain, with the rest obtained from reference TRBV11-2 and TRBJ2-5, is as follows: EAGVAQSPRYKIIEKRQSVAFWCNPISGHATLYWYQQILGQGPKLLIQFQNNGVVDDSQLPKDRFSAERLKGVDSTLKIQPAKLEDSAVYLCASSSLTSGQETQYFGPGTRLLVL.

This chain links TRBV5-1 with TRBJ1-2, with D maybe TRBD1 (6 bases). Germline CDR1 is SGHRS and CDR2 is YFSETQ. V gave up 3 bases and J gave up 4 bases, with 13 bases separating them. The CDR3 runs 14 residues. The CDR3 nucleotides read TGCGCCAGCAGCTCAAGGGCAGGGGCCTATGGCTACACCTTC. This sequence encodes CASSSRAGAYGYTF.

This clone occurred a few times. The chain joins TRBV9 to TRBJ2-2; tentative D call: TRBD1 (6 bases). CDR1 is SGDLS, CDR2 YYNGEE, per germline. This CDR3 is 20 amino acids long. Trimming removed 3 bases from V and 5 bases from J, with 29 bases in between. The CDR3 DNA reads TGTGCCAGCAGCGGTGGGTTGGCAACCGGACTTTTCAGGGGAACCGGGGAGCTGTTTTTT. Protein: CASSGGLATGLFRGTGELFF.

This chain joins TRBV6-5 and TRBJ2-1, with 16 bases fitting TRBD2. CDR3 length: 15 amino acids. Germline assignment: CDR1 MNHEY and CDR2 SVGAGI. V gave up 6 bases and J gave up 11 bases; unmatched junction bases: 7. The CDR3 DNA is TGTGCCAGCAGCCAGGGACTAGCGGGAGGGTTCAAGCAGTTCTTC. It is translated as CASSQGLAGGFKQFF.

About this clone itself: One end of the junction varies from germline; a read error may be responsible. The CDR3 spells CASSLGQNNYRYTF. For the CDR3, the DNA is TGTGCCAGCAGCTTGGGGCAGAACAACTATCGCTACACCTTC. The chain joins TRBV5-4 to TRBJ1-2; D unclear. The CDR3 contains 14 residues. The germline gives CDR1 SGHNT, CDR2 YYREEE (reference sequence).

This clone has only a few counts. V usage is TRBV4-3 and J usage is TRBJ2-1; 13 bases are a match to TRBD2. V shed 0 bases and J 8 bases; nucleotides not matched to a gene: 4. Germline values: CDR1 LGHNA, CDR2 YSLEER. This CDR3 contains 16 residues. CDR3 protein: CASSQEGLAGVDEQFF. The CDR3 bases are TGCGCCAGCAGCCAAGAAGGACTAGCGGGAGTTGATGAGCAGTTCTTC.

The rearrangement links TRBV25-1 to TRBJ2-7; D might be TRBD2 (5 bases). The V gene's germline CDR1 is MGHDK and CDR2 SYGVNS. V was clipped by 1 base and J by 0 bases, with 10 bases between them. This CDR3 is built from 15 residues. The CDR3 nucleotides are TGTGCCAGCAGTGAATCCGGCAGCGGCTCCTACGAGCAGTACTTC. Translation: CASSESGSGSYEQYF.